This passage covers 3 T cell receptor beta chains from one sample sequenced in a study of blood T cell repertoires in COVID-19. Libraries were prepared by immunoSEQ multiplex PCR; TCRdb keeps only in-frame clonotypes and omits some of them. The table includes 94,000 or so clones, 88% detected once. Sequenced sample: peripheral blood. The receptors shown here come from a woman between 65 and 79 years old with acute or convalescent COVID-19.

The chain combines TRBV6-1 with TRBJ2-7, with TRBD1 matching over 9 bases. Germline V CDR1 and CDR2: MNHNS, SASEGT. The length of the CDR3 is 15 residues. J gave up 4 bases and V 2 bases, and 6 bases lay outside the gene matches. DNA for the CDR3: TGTGCCAGCAGTGAATCCGGGACAGGGATTTACGAGCAGTACTTC. Its translation is CASSESGTGIYEQYF.

This chain joins TRBV5-1 and TRBJ1-1; no reliable D call. V dropped 1 base and J dropped 7 bases, with 11 bases sitting between them. Germline lookup yields CDR1 SGHRS and CDR2 YFSETQ. The CDR3 runs to 13 residues. This CDR3 is CASSLTGGSEAFF. CDR3 sequence (DNA): TGCGCCAGCAGCTTGACGGGCGGGAGTGAAGCTTTCTTT.

The V gene is TRBV5-4, the J gene TRBJ2-7, with a weak D call TRBD1 (6 bases). CDR1 is SGHNT, CDR2 YYREEE, per germline (reference sequence). The CDR3 covers 15 residues. The V end lost 0 bases, the J end lost 0 bases, and 10 bases lay between the germline ends. CDR3 coding DNA: TGTGCCAGCAGCTTGGAACAGGGAGTCTCCTACGAGCAGTACTTC. This codes for CASSLEQGVSYEQYF.